This TCR beta chain emerged from a study of blood T cell repertoires in COVID-19. As for the study in general: Some COVID-19 samples were acute and others convalescent; all came from the United States, Italy and Spain.

CDR1 is SGHNT and CDR2 is YENEEA in the germline V gene. The CDR3 is made up of 16 amino acids. With 1 base clipped from V and 7 bases from J, the junction kept 8 bases outside the gene matches. In the study's own analysis: Estimates of nucleated cell counts were drawn from the amplification of reference gene primers. Assay used: immunoSEQ multiplex PCR; TCRdb lists only in-frame clones, some missing. From that table come the V and J calls and clone size; the DNA was used to work out D and trimming. The table shows around 130,000 clones, with roughly 75% occurring only once. The J gene is TRBJ2-1, the V gene TRBV11-3, with 9 bases fitting TRBD2. The sequence derives from a man between 60 and 75 years old with active or convalescent COVID-19. The sequencing sample was made of peripheral blood. The CDR3 loop reads CASSLVAGARENEQFF. Written as DNA, the CDR3 is TGTGCCAGCAGCTTAGTAGCGGGGGCCCGGGAGAATGAGCAGTTCTTC.